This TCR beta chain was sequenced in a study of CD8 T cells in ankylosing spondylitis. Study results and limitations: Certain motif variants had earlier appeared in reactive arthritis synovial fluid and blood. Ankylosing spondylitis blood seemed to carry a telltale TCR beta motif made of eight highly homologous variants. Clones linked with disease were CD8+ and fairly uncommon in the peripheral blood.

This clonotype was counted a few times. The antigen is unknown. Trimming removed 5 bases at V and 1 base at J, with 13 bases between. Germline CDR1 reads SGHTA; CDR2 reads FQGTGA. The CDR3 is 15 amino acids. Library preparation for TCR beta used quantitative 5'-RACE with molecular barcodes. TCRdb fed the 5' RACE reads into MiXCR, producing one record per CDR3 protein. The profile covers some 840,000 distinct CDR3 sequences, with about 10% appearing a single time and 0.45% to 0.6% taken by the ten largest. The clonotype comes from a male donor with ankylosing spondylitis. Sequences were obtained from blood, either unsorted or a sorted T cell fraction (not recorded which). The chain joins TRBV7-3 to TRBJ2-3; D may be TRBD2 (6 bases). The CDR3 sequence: CASSQGLSRTDTQYF. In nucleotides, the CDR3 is TGTGCCAGCAGCCAGGGACTTTCTCGCACAGATACGCAGTATTTT. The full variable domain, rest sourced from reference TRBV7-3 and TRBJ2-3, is GAGVSQTPSNKVTEKGKYVELRCDPISGHTALYWYRQSLGQGPEFLIYFQGTGAADDSGLPNDRFFAVRPEGSVSTLKIQRTERGDSAVYLCASSQGLSRTDTQYFGPGTRLTVL.